Each of the 11 T cell receptor beta chains below was sequenced from the same sample in a study of blood T cell repertoires in COVID-19 (dated by TCRdb to the early 2020s). Library prep was done by the immunoSEQ multiplex PCR assay. TCRdb carries this immuneACCESS record with in-frame sequences only. Its versions omit some clonotypes, under half of them owing to an unresolved V gene in the studies checked, with the rest unexplained. This sample gives more than 300,000 clones in total; around 87% of them show up just once. The ten top clones hold approximately 1.8% of the sample. Sequences were obtained from PBMCs or T cells enriched from blood (not recorded which). The receptors come from a middle-aged man in a cohort exposed to, infected with or recovered from COVID-19 (not recorded which).

The V call is TRBV15, the J call TRBJ1-3; no clear D gene. From germline, CDR1 is LNHNV and CDR2 YYDKDF (reference sequence). The germline V and J ends were trimmed by 1 base and 0 bases, with 7 bases remaining between them. The CDR3 consists of 15 residues. The CDR3 here is CATSRGTDSGNTIYF. The DNA for the CDR3 is TGTGCCACCAGCAGAGGGACTGACTCTGGAAACACCATATATTTT.

The CDR3 bases are TGCGCCAGCAGTAAAAGGACTAGCGGGTTCCACAATGAGCAGTTCTTC. Protein product: CASSKRTSGFHNEQFF. The V and J genes are TRBV10-2 and TRBJ2-1; 11 bases are shared with TRBD2. J was trimmed by 5 bases and V by 5 bases; bases with no gene match: 8. The CDR3 covers 16 residues. CDR1 is WSHSY and CDR2 is SAAADI in the germline V gene.

This clone was detected once. This chain joins TRBV11-1 and TRBJ1-1, with D possibly being TRBD1 (5 bases). Germline assignment: CDR1 SGHAT and CDR2 FQDESV (reference sequence). This CDR3 has 14 residues. Trimming removed 5 bases at V and 4 bases at J, with 14 bases between. CDR3 amino acids: CASSDRGGITEAFF. CDR3 DNA: TGTGCCAGCAGCGATAGGGGAGGAATCACTGAAGCTTTCTTT.

The chain has TRBV9 and TRBJ2-2; possible D gene TRBD1, 5 bases. Trimming cost V 6 bases and J 0 bases, with 12 bases left between them. CDR1 SGDLS and CDR2 YYNGEE come from the germline V gene. The CDR3 runs to 15 residues. CDR3 nucleotide sequence: TGTGCCAGCACCGAAGGGGATCCGAACACCGGGGAGCTGTTTTTT. Translating it yields CASTEGDPNTGELFF.

This clone was found a few times. The V call is TRBV21-1, the J call TRBJ2-3; the table's D call, TRBD2, was not checked against the DNA. TRBV21-1 is a pseudogene segment. The CDR3 sequence is 16 residues long. This CDR3 is CASSKATASGEDTQYF. In DNA, the CDR3 is TGTGCCAGCAGCAAAGCTACGGCTAGCGGGGAAGATACGCAGTATTTT.

This sequence joins TRBV11-3 and TRBJ2-2; D possibly corresponds to TRBD1 (6 bases). CDR1 is SGHNT and CDR2 is YENEEA in the germline V gene. The length of the CDR3 is 12 residues. The ends were cut back, 9 bases at V and 7 bases at J, with 12 bases in the middle. The CDR3 spells CARQGDDGELFF. CDR3 DNA: TGTGCCAGACAGGGAGATGACGGGGAGCTGTTTTTT.

V usage is TRBV7-2 and J usage is TRBJ2-1, with TRBD2 matching 9 bases. The CDR3 is 15 amino acids. Germline lookup yields CDR1 SGHTA and CDR2 FQGNSA. Losses at the gene ends were 5 bases for V and 9 bases for J; bases not matched to a gene: 11. The CDR3 bases are TGTGCCAGCAGCCCCCAAAGGACTAGCGACAGTGAGCAGTTCTTC. Its translation: CASSPQRTSDSEQFF.

The rearrangement links TRBV27 to TRBJ1-1; 7 positions agree with TRBD1. This CDR3 spans 14 amino acids. J gave up 1 base and V 3 bases, and 2 bases lay outside the gene matches. Germline lookup yields CDR1 MNHEY and CDR2 SMNVEV (reference sequence). The CDR3 DNA is TGTGCCAGCAGTTTCAGGGGGACGAACACTGAAGCTTTCTTT. Protein product: CASSFRGTNTEAFF.

The chain employs TRBV6-5 and TRBJ1-5; D may be TRBD1 (5 bases). CDR1 and CDR2 (germline): MNHEY, SVGAGI. The germline V and J ends were trimmed by 7 bases and 7 bases, with 20 bases remaining between them. There are 15 residues in the CDR3. The CDR3 sequence is CASTPRGGRGQPQHF. The CDR3 DNA follows: TGTGCCAGCACTCCTCGGGGGGGGAGGGGACAGCCCCAGCATTTT.

The chain recombines TRBV9 with TRBJ2-1; tentative D call: TRBD1 (5 bases). Germline CDR1 reads SGDLS; CDR2 reads YYNGEE. V was clipped by 3 bases and J by 0 bases, with 16 bases between them. The CDR3 has 17 residues. The CDR3: CASSGGPGQGSYNEQFF. CDR3 coding DNA: TGTGCCAGCAGCGGAGGCCCAGGGCAAGGCTCCTACAATGAGCAGTTCTTC.

The chain recombines TRBV27 with TRBJ1-1; D is undetermined. CDR1 and CDR2 from the germline V gene are MNHEY and SMNVEV (reference sequence). The V gene lost 3 bases and the J gene lost 1 base, with 9 bases spanning the gap. The CDR3 consists of 14 residues. The CDR3 sequence is CASSFGRENTEAFF. The CDR3 DNA sequence: TGTGCCAGCAGTTTTGGGAGGGAGAACACTGAAGCTTTCTTT.